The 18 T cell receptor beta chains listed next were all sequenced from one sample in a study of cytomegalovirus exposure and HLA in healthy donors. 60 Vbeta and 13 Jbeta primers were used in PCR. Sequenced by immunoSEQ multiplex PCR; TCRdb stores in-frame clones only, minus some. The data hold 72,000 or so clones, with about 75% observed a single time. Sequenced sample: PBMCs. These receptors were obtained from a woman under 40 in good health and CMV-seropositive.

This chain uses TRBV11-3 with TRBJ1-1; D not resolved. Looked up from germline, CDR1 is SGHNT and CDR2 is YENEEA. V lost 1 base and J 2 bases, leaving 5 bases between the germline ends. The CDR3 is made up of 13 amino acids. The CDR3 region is CASSLGGNTEAFF. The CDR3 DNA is TGTGCCAGCAGCTTAGGAGGAAACACTGAAGCTTTCTTT. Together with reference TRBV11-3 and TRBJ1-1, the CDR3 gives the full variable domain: EAGVVQSPRYKIIEKKQPVAFWCNPISGHNTLYWYLQNLGQGPELLIRYENEEAVDDSQLPKDRFSAERLKGVDSTLKIQPAELGDSAVYLCASSLGGNTEAFFGQGTRLTVV.

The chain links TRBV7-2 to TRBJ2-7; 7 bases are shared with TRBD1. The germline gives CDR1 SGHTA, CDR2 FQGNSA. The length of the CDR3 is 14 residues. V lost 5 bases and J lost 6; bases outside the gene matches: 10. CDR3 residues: CASSRDREFVEQYF. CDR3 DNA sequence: TGTGCCAGCAGCCGAGACAGGGAATTTGTCGAGCAGTACTTC.

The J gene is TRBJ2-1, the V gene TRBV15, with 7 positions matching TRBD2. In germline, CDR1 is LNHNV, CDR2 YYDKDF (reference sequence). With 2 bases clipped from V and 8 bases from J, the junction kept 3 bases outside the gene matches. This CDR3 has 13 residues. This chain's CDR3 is CATSRPGGDEQFF. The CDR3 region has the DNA TGTGCCACCAGCAGACCTGGGGGGGATGAGCAGTTCTTC.

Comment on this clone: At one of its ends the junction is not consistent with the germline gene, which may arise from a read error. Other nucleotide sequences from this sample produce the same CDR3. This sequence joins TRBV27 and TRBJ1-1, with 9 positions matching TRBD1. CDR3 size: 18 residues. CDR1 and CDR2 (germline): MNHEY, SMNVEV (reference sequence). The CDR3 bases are TGTGCCAGCAGTTTAGGGGACAGGGTAACCTCGCGGAACACCGAAGCTTTCTTT. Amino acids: CASSLGDRVTSRNTEAFF.

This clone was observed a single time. CDR3 region: CASSRGLAGGFSYEQYF. The CDR3 nucleotides read TGTGCCAGCAGCCGAGGGCTAGCGGGAGGATTCTCCTACGAGCAGTACTTC. The chain links TRBV5-6 to TRBJ2-7; 11 bases are shared with TRBD2. With V trimmed by 4 bases and J by 0 bases, 9 bases remained unmatched. Germline V gene lookup returns CDR1 SGHDT and CDR2 YYEEEE. This CDR3 spans 17 amino acids.

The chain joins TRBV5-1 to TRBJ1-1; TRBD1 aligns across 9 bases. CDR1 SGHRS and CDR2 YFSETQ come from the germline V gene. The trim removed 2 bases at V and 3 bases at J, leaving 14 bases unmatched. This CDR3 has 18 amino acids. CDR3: CASSLPPGQGQWDTEAFF. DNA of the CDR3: TGCGCCAGCAGCTTACCACCGGGACAGGGCCAATGGGACACTGAAGCTTTCTTT.

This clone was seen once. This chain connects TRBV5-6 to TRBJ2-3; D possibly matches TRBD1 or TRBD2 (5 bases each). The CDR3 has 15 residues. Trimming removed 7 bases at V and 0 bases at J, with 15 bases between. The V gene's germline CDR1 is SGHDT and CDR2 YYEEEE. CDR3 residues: CASSLGRVSTDTQYF. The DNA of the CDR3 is TGTGCCAGCTCCTTGGGGCGGGTCAGCACAGATACGCAGTATTTT. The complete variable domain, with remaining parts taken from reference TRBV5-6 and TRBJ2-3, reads DAGVTQSPTHLIKTRGQQVTLRCSPKSGHDTVSWYQQALGQGPQFIFQYYEEEERQRGNFPDRFSGHQFPNYSSELNVNALLLGDSALYLCASSLGRVSTDTQYFGPGTRLTVL.

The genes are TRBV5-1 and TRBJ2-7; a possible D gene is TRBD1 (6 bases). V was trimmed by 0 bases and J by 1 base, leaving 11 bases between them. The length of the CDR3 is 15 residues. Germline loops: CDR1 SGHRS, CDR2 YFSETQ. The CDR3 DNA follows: TGCGCCAGCAGCTTGGCCCCCACAGGGTCCTACGAGCAGTACGTC. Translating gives CASSLAPTGSYEQYV.

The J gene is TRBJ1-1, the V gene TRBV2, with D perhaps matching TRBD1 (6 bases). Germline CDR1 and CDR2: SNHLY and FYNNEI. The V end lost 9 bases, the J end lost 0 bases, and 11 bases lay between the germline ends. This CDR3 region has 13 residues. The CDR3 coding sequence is TGTGCCAGTAGGGACACGTTGAACACTGAAGCTTTCTTT. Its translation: CASRDTLNTEAFF. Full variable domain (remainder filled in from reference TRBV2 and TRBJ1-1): EPEVTQTPSHQVTQMGQEVILRCVPISNHLYFYWYRQILGQKVEFLVSFYNNEISEKSEIFDDQFSVERPDGSNFTLKIRSTKLEDSAMYFCASRDTLNTEAFFGQGTRLTVV.

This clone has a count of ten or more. CDR3 residues: CASSQDPGGPYNEQFF. For the CDR3, the DNA is TGCGCCAGCAGCCAAGATCCGGGGGGCCCCTACAATGAGCAGTTCTTC. This chain joins TRBV4-3 and TRBJ2-1, with D maybe TRBD2 (7 bases). Deletions cut 0 bases from V and 2 bases from J, with 11 bases between. Germline V gives CDR1 LGHNA, CDR2 YSLEER. The CDR3 totals 16 residues.

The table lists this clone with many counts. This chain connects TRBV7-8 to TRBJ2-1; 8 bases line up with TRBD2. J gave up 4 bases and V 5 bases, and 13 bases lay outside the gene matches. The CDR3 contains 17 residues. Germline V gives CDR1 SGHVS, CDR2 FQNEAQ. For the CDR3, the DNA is TGTGCCAGCAGCCTCCCCGGAGGGGGGACTAGATACAATGAGCAGTTCTTC. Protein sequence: CASSLPGGGTRYNEQFF. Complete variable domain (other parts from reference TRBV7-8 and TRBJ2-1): GAGVSQSPRYKVAKRGQDVALRCDPISGHVSLFWYQQALGQGPEFLTYFQNEAQLDKSGLPSDRFFAERPEGSVSTLKIQRTQQEDSAVYLCASSLPGGGTRYNEQFFGPGTRLTVL.

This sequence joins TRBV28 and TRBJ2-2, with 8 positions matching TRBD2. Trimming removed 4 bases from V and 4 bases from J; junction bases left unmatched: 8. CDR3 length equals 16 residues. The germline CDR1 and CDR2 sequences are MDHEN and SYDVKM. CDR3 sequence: CASSWFDSGITGELFF. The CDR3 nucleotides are TGTGCCAGCAGTTGGTTTGATAGCGGGATCACCGGGGAGCTGTTTTTT.

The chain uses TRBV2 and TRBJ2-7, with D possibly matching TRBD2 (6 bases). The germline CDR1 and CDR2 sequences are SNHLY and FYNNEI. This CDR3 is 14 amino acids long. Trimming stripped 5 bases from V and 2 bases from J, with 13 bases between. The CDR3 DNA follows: TGTGCCAGCAGTCCCGGGGGTGGGGCCTACGAGCAGTACTTC. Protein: CASSPGGGAYEQYF.

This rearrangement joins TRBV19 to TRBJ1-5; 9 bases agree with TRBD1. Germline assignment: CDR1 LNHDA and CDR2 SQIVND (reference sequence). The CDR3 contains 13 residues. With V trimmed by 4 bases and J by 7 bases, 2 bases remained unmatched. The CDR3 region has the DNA TGTGCCAGTAGTAGGGACAGGGTCCAGCCCCAGCATTTT. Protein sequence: CASSRDRVQPQHF.

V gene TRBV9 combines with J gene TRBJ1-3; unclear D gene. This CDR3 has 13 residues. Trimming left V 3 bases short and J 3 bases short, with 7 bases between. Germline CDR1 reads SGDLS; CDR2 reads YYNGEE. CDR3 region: CASSGTFGNTIYF. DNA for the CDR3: TGTGCCAGCAGCGGGACTTTTGGAAACACCATATATTTT. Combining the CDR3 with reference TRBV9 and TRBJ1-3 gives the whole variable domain DSGVTQTPKHLITATGQRVTLRCSPRSGDLSVYWYQQSLDQGLQFLIQYYNGEERAKGNILERFSAQQFPDLHSELNLSSLELGDSALYFCASSGTFGNTIYFGEGSWLTVV.

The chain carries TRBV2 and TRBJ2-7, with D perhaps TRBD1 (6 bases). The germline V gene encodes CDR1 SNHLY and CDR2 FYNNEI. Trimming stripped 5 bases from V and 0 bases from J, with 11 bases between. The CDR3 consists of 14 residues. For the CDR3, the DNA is TGTGCCAGCAGTCGACAGGAGAGCTCCTACGAGCAGTACTTC. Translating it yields CASSRQESSYEQYF.

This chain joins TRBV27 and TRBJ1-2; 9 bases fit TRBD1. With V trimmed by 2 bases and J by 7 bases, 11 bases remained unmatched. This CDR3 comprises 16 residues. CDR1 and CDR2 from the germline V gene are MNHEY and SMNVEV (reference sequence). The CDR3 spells CASSLRGDRDLGGYTF. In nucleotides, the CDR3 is TGTGCCAGCAGTTTAAGGGGGGACAGGGACTTAGGTGGCTACACCTTC.

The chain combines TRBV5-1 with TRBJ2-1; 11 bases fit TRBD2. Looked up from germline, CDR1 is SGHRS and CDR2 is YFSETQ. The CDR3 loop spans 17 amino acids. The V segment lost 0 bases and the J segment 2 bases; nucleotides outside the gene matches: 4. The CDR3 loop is CASSLAGSGRAYNEQFF. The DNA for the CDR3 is TGCGCCAGCAGCTTGGCGGGTAGCGGGAGGGCCTACAATGAGCAGTTCTTC.